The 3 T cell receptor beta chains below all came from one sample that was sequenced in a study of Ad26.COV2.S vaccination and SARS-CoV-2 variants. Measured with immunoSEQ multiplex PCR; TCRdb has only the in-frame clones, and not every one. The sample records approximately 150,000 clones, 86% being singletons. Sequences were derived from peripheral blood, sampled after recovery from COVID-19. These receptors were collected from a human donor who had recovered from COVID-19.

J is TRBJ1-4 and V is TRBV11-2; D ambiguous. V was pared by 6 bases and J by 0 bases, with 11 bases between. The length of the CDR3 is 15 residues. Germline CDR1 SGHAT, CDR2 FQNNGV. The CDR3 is CASRQTRATNEKLFF. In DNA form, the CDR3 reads TGTGCCAGCAGACAGACTCGGGCAACTAATGAAAAACTGTTTTTT.

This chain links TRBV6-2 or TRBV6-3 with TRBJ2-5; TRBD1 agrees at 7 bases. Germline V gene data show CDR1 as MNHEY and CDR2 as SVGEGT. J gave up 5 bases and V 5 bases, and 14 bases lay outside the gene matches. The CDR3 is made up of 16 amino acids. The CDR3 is CASSAATGMGLETQYF. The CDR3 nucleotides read TGTGCCAGCAGTGCCGCGACAGGGATGGGGTTGGAGACCCAGTACTTC.

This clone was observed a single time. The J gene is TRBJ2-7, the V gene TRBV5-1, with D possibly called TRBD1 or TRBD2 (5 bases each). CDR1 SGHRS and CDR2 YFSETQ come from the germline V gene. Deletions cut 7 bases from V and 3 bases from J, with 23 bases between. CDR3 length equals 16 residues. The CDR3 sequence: CASSPPTRGDNYEQYF. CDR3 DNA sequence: TGCGCCAGCTCCCCTCCTACCCGGGGCGATAACTACGAGCAGTACTTC.